These T cell receptor beta chains were read from a single sample in a study of Ad26.COV2.S vaccination and SARS-CoV-2 variants. Assay: immunoSEQ multiplex PCR; the TCRdb copy retains only in-frame clones and omits some. The sample lists roughly 390,000 clones, approximately 86% occurring once. The sequencing here drew on peripheral blood, taken in a trial of Ad26.COV2.S vaccine versus placebo. The receptor set was obtained from a person aged 18-65 years who received the Ad26.COV2.S COVID-19 vaccine or a placebo. The conserved cysteine and the conserved F or W are not part of the CDR3 here. For some rows the clone size is stated as once, few or many, or as a class when expanded; others skip it.

size | J | V | CDR3
. | TRBJ1-2 | TRBV6-5 | ASSYSEQGAGGYT
. | TRBJ2-7 | TRBV5-4 | ASSLGGRVSSKEQY
. | TRBJ1-6 | TRBV4-1 | ASSPVSNRGANSPLH
. | TRBJ1-1 | TRBV3-1/TRBV3-2 | ASSQGNQNTEAF
few | TRBJ1-3 | TRBV7-9 | ASSSLANTIY
. | TRBJ1-1 | TRBV5-1 | ASSPNLGGDTEAF
. | TRBJ2-6 | TRBV16 | ASSHSSGYGANVLT
. | TRBJ2-1 | TRBV7-9 | ASSFLPTSGGDNEQF
. | TRBJ2-7 | TRBV6-5 | ASTSGASYEQY
. | TRBJ1-2 | TRBV27 | ASSDWGYGYT
. | TRBJ1-1 | TRBV10-3 | AITTVEGIAF
. | TRBJ1-1 | TRBV4-3 | ASSPDREDTEAF
. | TRBJ2-1 | TRBV12-3/TRBV12-4 | ASSDGTYNEQF
once | TRBJ2-5 | TRBV3-1/TRBV3-2 | ASMTSGETQY
. | TRBJ2-2 | TRBV5-1 | ASSPDRDPNTGELF
. | TRBJ1-5 | TRBV4-1 | ASSQGPWAGGNQPQH
. | TRBJ2-5 | TRBV2 | ASRGSVAGQETQY
. | TRBJ2-5 | TRBV5-5 | ASSNNAGTDKETQY
once | TRBJ2-7 | TRBV2 | ASKGTRGRPEQY
. | TRBJ2-3 | TRBV18 | ASSPGITDTQY
. | TRBJ1-2 | TRBV6-2/TRBV6-3 | ASSRTGGGYT
. | TRBJ2-7 | TRBV5-1 | ASSFDLAGGTYEQY
. | TRBJ2-2 | TRBV27 | ASSPQTAINTGELF
. | TRBJ1-1 | TRBV4-1 | ASSQVYQGGEGTEAF
. | TRBJ1-2 | TRBV6-5 | ASSTRTENYGYT
. | TRBJ2-6 | TRBV18 | ASSPYGGSSGANVLT